These 20 T cell receptor beta chains were sequenced from one sample in a study of radiotherapy plus CTLA-4 blockade in lung cancer (dated by TCRdb to about 2018). Libraries were prepared through the immunoSEQ multiplex PCR assay. TCRdb's version of the immuneACCESS table is confined to in-frame rearrangements and falls short of the full clone set. An unresolved V gene accounts for under half of the shortfall where checked; the remainder is of unknown origin. The sample profile shows around 77,000 clones; under 75% of them were found once. The top ten clones comprise approximately 9.9% of the sample. The sample consisted of peripheral blood, taken from a patient treated with radiotherapy plus ipilimumab. Receptors originate from a human donor with non-small cell lung cancer whose response to radiotherapy plus ipilimumab could not be evaluated.

This clone was detected ten times or more. The chain combines TRBV10-3 with TRBJ1-3; D is unresolved. With 6 bases removed from V and 5 bases from J, the gap between germline ends came to 17 bases. The germline gives CDR1 ENHRY, CDR2 SYGVKD. The CDR3 is 15 amino acids. The CDR3 loop is CAIRRLNRTRNTIYF. The CDR3 nucleotides read TGTGCCATCAGACGACTAAACAGAACGAGAAACACCATATATTTT.

This clone was observed a few times. The J gene is TRBJ1-2, the V gene TRBV4-1, with TRBD1 as a possible D gene (6 bases). Germline V gives CDR1 MGHRA, CDR2 YSYEKL. There are 17 residues in the CDR3. V lost 3 bases to trimming and J lost 2 bases, with 19 bases between them. This CDR3 is CASSQWQGIVSNYGYTF. In nucleotides, the CDR3 is TGCGCCAGCAGCCAGTGGCAGGGGATTGTCTCGAACTATGGCTACACCTTC.

J is TRBJ1-2 and V is TRBV4-2, with TRBD1 as a possible D gene (5 bases). The CDR3 length is 13 residues. Germline V gives CDR1 LGHNA, CDR2 YNFKEQ. Deletions cut 1 base from V and 4 bases from J, with 7 bases between. CDR3 amino acids: CASSQADSYGYTF. In nucleotides, the CDR3 is TGTGCCAGCAGCCAAGCCGACAGCTATGGCTACACCTTC.

V gene TRBV6-5 combines with J gene TRBJ2-7; 10 bases line up with TRBD2. The CDR3 has 14 residues. With 6 bases clipped from V and 4 bases from J, the junction kept 6 bases outside the gene matches. Looked up from germline, CDR1 is MNHEY and CDR2 is SVGAGI. The CDR3 DNA reads TGTGCCAGCAGAATCCTAGCGGGAGATTACGAGCAGTACTTC. It specifies CASRILAGDYEQYF.

This clone was seen just once. V gene TRBV10-3 combines with J gene TRBJ2-1, with TRBD2 matching 7 bases. This CDR3 has 15 amino acids. The germline gives CDR1 ENHRY, CDR2 SYGVKD. J lost 4 bases, V lost 6 bases, and 9 bases had no gene match. The CDR3 loop is CAIRPGLREYNEQFF. Written as DNA, the CDR3 is TGTGCCATCAGGCCGGGACTAAGAGAGTACAATGAGCAGTTCTTC.

Remarks on this clone: The CDR3 carries no conserved terminal phenylalanine or tryptophan, so it likely arises from a read error. The limits of the CDR3 on the DNA are not certain, so only TCRdb's listed CDR3 is given. V gene TRBV15 combines with J gene TRBJ1-2; no DNA check was done on the table's D call, TRBD1. Termini included, the CDR3 measures 13 amino acids. CDR1 and CDR2 (germline): LNHNV, YYDKDF (reference sequence). This chain's CDR3 is CATSSLEQGIVYA.

The genes are TRBV19 and TRBJ2-1; D is perhaps TRBD2 (5 bases). The CDR3 length is 14 residues. Germline lookup yields CDR1 LNHDA and CDR2 SQIVND (reference sequence). The germline V and J ends were trimmed by 3 bases and 3 bases, with 9 bases remaining between them. In DNA form, the CDR3 reads TGTGCCAGTAGTATTCTCCGGGACTACAATGAGCAGTTCTTC. This codes for CASSILRDYNEQFF.

This clone appeared a single time. The chain joins TRBV2 to TRBJ1-1, with D uncertain. Germline loops: CDR1 SNHLY, CDR2 FYNNEI. Deletions cut 6 bases from V and 2 bases from J, with 10 bases between. The CDR3 covers 13 residues. The CDR3 DNA reads as TGTGCCAGCAGCCGAACTTCAAACACTGAAGCTTTCTTT. Translating gives CASSRTSNTEAFF. Full variable domain (outside the CDR3, taken from reference TRBV2 and TRBJ1-1): EPEVTQTPSHQVTQMGQEVILRCVPISNHLYFYWYRQILGQKVEFLVSFYNNEISEKSEIFDDQFSVERPDGSNFTLKIRSTKLEDSAMYFCASSRTSNTEAFFGQGTRLTVV.

The chain carries TRBV9 and TRBJ2-7; D might be TRBD1 (5 bases). The CDR3 contains 14 residues. Trimming stripped 4 bases from V and 4 bases from J, with 15 bases between. Germline V gene lookup returns CDR1 SGDLS and CDR2 YYNGEE. DNA for the CDR3: TGTGCCAGCAGCCTCACCTCGGACAATTACGAGCAGTACTTC. Translating gives CASSLTSDNYEQYF.

V usage is TRBV29-1 and J usage is TRBJ2-7; 9 positions match TRBD1. Per the germline V gene, CDR1 is SQVTM and CDR2 is ANQGSEA. Unmatched junction bases numbered 5, after V lost 7 bases and J lost 1 base. The CDR3 extends over 13 amino acids. CDR3 amino acids: CSDPGTGSYEQYF. The DNA of the CDR3 is TGCAGCGACCCCGGGACAGGGTCCTACGAGCAGTACTTC.

The chain employs TRBV4-1 and TRBJ1-5, with a possible D match to TRBD1 (6 bases). Germline CDR1 is MGHRA and CDR2 is YSYEKL. Trimming shortened V by 0 bases and J by 3 bases, and 18 bases separated the two germline ends. This CDR3 is built from 18 residues. The CDR3 bases are TGCGCCAGCAGCCAAGATCTCCCCCGGGACATTTCCAATCAGCCCCAGCATTTT. This translates into CASSQDLPRDISNQPQHF.

The chain joins TRBV18 to TRBJ1-6, with D hard to call. This CDR3 region has 15 residues. Germline-derived CDR1 and CDR2 are KGHSH and LQKENI. Trimming took 2 bases from V and 7 from J, leaving 12 bases between them. CDR3 in DNA: TGTGCCAGCTCACCAGACCGGGTCACAAATTCACCCCTCCACTTT. Its translation: CASSPDRVTNSPLHF.

The J gene is TRBJ2-3, the V gene TRBV18; 8 bases line up with TRBD2. Germline loops: CDR1 KGHSH, CDR2 LQKENI. With 1 base clipped from V and 1 base from J, the junction kept 4 bases outside the gene matches. The CDR3 contains 16 residues. The CDR3 nucleotides are TGTGCCAGCTCACCACGAAACGGGGGGGGCACAGATACGCAGTATTTT. This encodes CASSPRNGGGTDTQYF. The full variable domain, its missing parts supplied by reference TRBV18 and TRBJ2-3, is NAGVMQNPRHLVRRRGQEARLRCSPMKGHSHVYWYRQLPEEGLKFMVYLQKENIIDESGMPKERFSAEFPKEGPSILRIQQVVRGDSAAYFCASSPRNGGGTDTQYFGPGTRLTVL.

This clone appeared a few times. The genes are TRBV18 and TRBJ1-5, with a possible D match to TRBD1 (6 bases). Trimming removed 0 bases at V and 5 bases at J, with 8 bases between. From germline, CDR1 is KGHSH and CDR2 LQKENI. The CDR3 sequence is 14 residues long. This CDR3 reads CASSPPDRDQPQHF. The CDR3 DNA follows: TGTGCCAGCTCACCACCGGACAGAGATCAGCCCCAGCATTTT. Combining the CDR3 with reference TRBV18 and TRBJ1-5 gives the whole variable domain NAGVMQNPRHLVRRRGQEARLRCSPMKGHSHVYWYRQLPEEGLKFMVYLQKENIIDESGMPKERFSAEFPKEGPSILRIQQVVRGDSAAYFCASSPPDRDQPQHFGDGTRLSIL.

CDR3 coding DNA: TGCAGCGTTGAAAGGGAGGGGCAAGCCTCCTACGAGCAGTACTTC. It encodes CSVEREGQASYEQYF. The chain links TRBV29-1 to TRBJ2-7, with 7 bases fitting TRBD2. V lost 2 bases and J lost 0; bases outside the gene matches: 7. The CDR3 sequence is 15 residues long. Germline CDR1 reads SQVTM; CDR2 reads ANQGSEA.

The gene calls are TRBV30 and TRBJ2-3; tentative D call: TRBD2 (5 bases). This CDR3 is 14 amino acids long. In germline, CDR1 is GTSNPN, CDR2 SVGIG (reference sequence). V lost 2 bases to trimming and J lost 1 base, with 10 bases between them. CDR3 nucleotides: TGTGCCTGGAGTATTCTGCGGGGCACAGATACGCAGTATTTT. Translated, it gives CAWSILRGTDTQYF.

V usage is TRBV18 and J usage is TRBJ2-5, with D unresolved. The CDR3 covers 16 residues. The germline V gene has CDR1 KGHSH and CDR2 LQKENI. Trimming left V 2 bases short and J 5 bases short, with 18 bases between. The chain's CDR3 is CASSPIYGGVVETQYF. CDR3 in DNA: TGTGCCAGCTCACCAATCTATGGTGGAGTTGTGGAGACCCAGTACTTC.

V usage is TRBV6-5 and J usage is TRBJ2-7; TRBD1 is a possible D gene (7 bases). CDR3 length equals 16 residues. Germline CDR1 is MNHEY and CDR2 is SVGAGI. V was cut by 4 bases and J by 1 base, with 17 bases left in between. Here the CDR3 DNA reads TGTGCCAGCAGTTTATCTGGCAGGGGGGTATCCTACGAGCAGTACTTC. Translation gives CASSLSGRGVSYEQYF.

The sample holds a few counts of this clone. The rearrangement links TRBV4-2 to TRBJ2-3, with 14 nucleotides matching TRBD2. V lost 3 bases to trimming and J lost 5 bases; unmatched junction nucleotides: 10. The CDR3 has 18 residues. CDR1 and CDR2 from the germline V gene are LGHNA and YNFKEQ. The CDR3: CASSHSLGLAGGIDTQYF. For the CDR3, the DNA is TGTGCCAGCAGCCACTCACTTGGACTAGCGGGGGGTATAGATACGCAGTATTTT.

The chain carries TRBV6-5 and TRBJ2-7; unclear D gene. CDR1 is MNHEY and CDR2 is SVGAGI in the germline V gene. CDR3 length equals 15 residues. V gave up 6 bases and J gave up 1 base, with 16 bases separating them. This CDR3 is CASSPSSGVSYEQYF. The DNA of the CDR3 is TGTGCCAGCAGCCCATCGTCGGGTGTGTCCTACGAGCAGTACTTC.